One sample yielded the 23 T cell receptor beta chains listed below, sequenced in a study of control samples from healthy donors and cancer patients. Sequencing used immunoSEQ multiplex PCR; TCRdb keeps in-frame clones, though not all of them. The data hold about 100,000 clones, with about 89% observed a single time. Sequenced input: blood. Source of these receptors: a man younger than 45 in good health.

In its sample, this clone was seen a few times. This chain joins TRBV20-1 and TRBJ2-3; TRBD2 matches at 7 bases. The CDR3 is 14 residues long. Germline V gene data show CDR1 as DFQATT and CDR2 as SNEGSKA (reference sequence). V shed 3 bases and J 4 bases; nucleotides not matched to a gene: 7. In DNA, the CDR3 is TGCAGTGCTAGTTCCGGCGGGAGATCAGATACGCAGTATTTT. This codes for CSASSGGRSDTQYF.

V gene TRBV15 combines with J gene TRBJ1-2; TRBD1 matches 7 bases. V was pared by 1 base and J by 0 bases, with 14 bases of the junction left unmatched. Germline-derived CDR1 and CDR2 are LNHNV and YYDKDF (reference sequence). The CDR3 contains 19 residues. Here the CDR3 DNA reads TGTGCCACCAGCAGAGCGGAGTGGACAGGCAGTAAATCTAACTATGGCTACACCTTC. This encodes CATSRAEWTGSKSNYGYTF.

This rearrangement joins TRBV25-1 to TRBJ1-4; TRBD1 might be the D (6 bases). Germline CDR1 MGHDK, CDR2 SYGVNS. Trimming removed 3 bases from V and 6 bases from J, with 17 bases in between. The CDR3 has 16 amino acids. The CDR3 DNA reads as TGTGCCAGCAGTGAGTGGGCCTCGGGGGGCGATGAAAAACTGTTTTTT. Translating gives CASSEWASGGDEKLFF.

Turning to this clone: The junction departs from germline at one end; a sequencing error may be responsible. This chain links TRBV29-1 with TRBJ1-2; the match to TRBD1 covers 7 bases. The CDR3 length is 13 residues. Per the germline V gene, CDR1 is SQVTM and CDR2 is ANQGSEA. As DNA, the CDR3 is TGCAGCGCTGAAACAGGGGATACCTATGGCTACACCTTC. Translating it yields CSAETGDTYGYTF.

The CDR3 loop is CASSYLETQYF. In DNA form, the CDR3 reads TGTGCCAGCAGTTACCTGGAGACCCAGTACTTC. V gene TRBV6-2 or TRBV6-3 combines with J gene TRBJ2-5; the D is unclear. The CDR3 spans 11 residues. The germline V and J ends were trimmed by 2 bases and 5 bases, with 3 bases remaining between them. The V gene's germline CDR1 is MNHEY and CDR2 SVGEGT.

CDR3 in amino acids: CASSQAEGGRNQPQHF. The CDR3 DNA reads as TGTGCCAGCAGCCAGGCCGAGGGCGGGCGAAATCAGCCCCAGCATTTT. V gene TRBV3-1 (or the pseudogene TRBV3-2) combines with J gene TRBJ1-5; no firm D call. The germline CDR1 and CDR2 sequences are LGHDT and YNNKEL (reference sequence). CDR3 length: 16 amino acids. V was cut by 3 bases and J by 4 bases, with 16 bases left in between.

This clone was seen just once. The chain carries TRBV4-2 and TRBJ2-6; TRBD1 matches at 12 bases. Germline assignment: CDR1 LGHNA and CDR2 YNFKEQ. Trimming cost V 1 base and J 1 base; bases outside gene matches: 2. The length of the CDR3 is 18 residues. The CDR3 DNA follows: TGTGCCAGCAGCCAAGGGGGACAGGGGGCTTCTGGGGCCAACGTCCTGACTTTC. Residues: CASSQGGQGASGANVLTF.

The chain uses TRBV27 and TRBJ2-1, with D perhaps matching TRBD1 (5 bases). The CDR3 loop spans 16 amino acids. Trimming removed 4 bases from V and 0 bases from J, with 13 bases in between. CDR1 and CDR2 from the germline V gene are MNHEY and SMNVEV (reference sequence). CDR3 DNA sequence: TGTGCCAGCAGTTCGGACATCTTAGCCTCCTACAATGAGCAGTTCTTC. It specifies CASSSDILASYNEQFF.

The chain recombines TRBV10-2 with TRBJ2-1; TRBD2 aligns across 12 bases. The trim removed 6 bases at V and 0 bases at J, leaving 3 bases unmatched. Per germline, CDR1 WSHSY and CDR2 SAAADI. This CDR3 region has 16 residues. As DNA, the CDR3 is TGCGCCAGCAGACTAGCGGGGGGAAGCTCCTACAATGAGCAGTTCTTC. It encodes CASRLAGGSSYNEQFF.

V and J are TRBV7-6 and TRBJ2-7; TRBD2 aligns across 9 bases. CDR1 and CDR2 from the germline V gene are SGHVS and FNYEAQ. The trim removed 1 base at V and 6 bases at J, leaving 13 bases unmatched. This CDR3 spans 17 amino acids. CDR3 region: CASSLETSGPRGPEQYF. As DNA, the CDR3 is TGTGCCAGCAGCTTAGAGACTAGCGGCCCCCGCGGTCCCGAGCAGTACTTC.

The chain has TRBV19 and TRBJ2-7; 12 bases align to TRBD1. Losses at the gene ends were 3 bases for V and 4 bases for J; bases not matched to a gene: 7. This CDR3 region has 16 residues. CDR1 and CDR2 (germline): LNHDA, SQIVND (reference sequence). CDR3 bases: TGTGCCAGTAGTATTGTCGGGACAGGGGGCGCTTACGAGCAGTACTTC. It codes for CASSIVGTGGAYEQYF.

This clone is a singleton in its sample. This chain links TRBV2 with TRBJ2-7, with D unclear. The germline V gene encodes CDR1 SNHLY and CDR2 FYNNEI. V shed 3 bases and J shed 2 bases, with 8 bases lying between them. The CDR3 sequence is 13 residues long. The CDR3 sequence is CASSDIGTYEQYV. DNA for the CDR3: TGTGCCAGCAGTGACATCGGAACCTACGAGCAGTACGTC.

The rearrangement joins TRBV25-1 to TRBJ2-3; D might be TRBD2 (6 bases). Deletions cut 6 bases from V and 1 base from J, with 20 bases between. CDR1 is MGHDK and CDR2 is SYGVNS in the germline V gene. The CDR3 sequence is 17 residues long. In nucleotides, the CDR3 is TGTGCCAGCAGCCCTACGCGGGGACGGAGGGGCACAGATACGCAGTATTTT. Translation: CASSPTRGRRGTDTQYF.

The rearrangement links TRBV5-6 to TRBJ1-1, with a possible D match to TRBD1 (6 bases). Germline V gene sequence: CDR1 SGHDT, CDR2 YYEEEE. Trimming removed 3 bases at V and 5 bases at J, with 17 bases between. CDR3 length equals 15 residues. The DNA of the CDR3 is TGTGCCAGCAGCTGGCCGGGACACGGAGGGACTGAAGCTTTCTTT. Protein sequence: CASSWPGHGGTEAFF.

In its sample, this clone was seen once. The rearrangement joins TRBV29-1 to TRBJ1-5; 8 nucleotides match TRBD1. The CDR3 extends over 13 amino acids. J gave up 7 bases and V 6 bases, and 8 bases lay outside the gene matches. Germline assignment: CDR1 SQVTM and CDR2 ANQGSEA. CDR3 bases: TGCAGCGTCAAGCAGGGGGCAGGGCAGCCCCAGCATTTT. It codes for CSVKQGAGQPQHF.

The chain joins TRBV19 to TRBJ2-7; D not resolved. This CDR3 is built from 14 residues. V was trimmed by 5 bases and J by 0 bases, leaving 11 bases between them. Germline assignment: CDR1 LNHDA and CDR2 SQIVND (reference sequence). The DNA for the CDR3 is TGTGCCAGTAGTTTTTCCGTAAGCTCCTACGAGCAGTACTTC. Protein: CASSFSVSSYEQYF. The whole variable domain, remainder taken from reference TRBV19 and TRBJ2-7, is DGGITQSPKYLFRKEGQNVTLSCEQNLNHDAMYWYRQDPGQGLRLIYYSQIVNDFQKGDIAEGYSVSREKKESFPLTVTSAQKNPTAFYLCASSFSVSSYEQYFGPGTRLTVT.

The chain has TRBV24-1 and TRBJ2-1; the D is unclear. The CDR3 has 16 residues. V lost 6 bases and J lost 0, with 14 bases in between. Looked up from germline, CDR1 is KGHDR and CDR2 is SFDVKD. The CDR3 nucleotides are TGTGCCACCAGTACCTATCGGGCAAGCTCCTACAATGAGCAGTTCTTC. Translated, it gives CATSTYRASSYNEQFF.

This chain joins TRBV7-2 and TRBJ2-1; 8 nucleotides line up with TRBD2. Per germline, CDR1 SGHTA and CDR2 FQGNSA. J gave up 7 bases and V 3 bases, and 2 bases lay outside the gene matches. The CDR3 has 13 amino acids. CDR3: CASSFQRENEQFF. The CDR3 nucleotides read TGTGCCAGCAGCTTCCAGCGGGAGAATGAGCAGTTCTTC.

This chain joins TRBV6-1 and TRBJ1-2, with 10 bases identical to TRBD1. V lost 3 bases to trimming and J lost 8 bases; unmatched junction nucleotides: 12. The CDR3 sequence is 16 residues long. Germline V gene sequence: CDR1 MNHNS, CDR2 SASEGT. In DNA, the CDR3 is TGTGCCAGCAGTGACGATATAGGGACAGGGGTTAAGGGCTACACCTTC. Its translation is CASSDDIGTGVKGYTF.

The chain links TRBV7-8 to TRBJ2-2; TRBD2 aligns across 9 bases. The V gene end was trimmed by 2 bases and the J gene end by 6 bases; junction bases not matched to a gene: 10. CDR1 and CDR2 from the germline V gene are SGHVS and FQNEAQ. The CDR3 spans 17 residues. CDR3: CASSLSRVGLASGELFF. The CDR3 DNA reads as TGTGCCAGCAGCTTATCGCGCGTAGGACTAGCGTCCGGGGAGCTGTTTTTT.

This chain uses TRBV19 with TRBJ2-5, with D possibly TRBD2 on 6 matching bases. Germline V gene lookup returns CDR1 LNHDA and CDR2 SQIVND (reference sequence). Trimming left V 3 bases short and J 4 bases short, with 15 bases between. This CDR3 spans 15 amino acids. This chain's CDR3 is CASSIGTVQVETQYF. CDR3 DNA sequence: TGTGCCAGTAGTATCGGGACTGTTCAGGTAGAGACCCAGTACTTC.

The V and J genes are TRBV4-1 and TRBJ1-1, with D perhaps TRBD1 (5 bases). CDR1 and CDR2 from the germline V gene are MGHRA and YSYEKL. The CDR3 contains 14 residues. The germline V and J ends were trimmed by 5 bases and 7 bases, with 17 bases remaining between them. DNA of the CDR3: TGCGCCAGCAGCTCCCGGCAGGGAGGAGGTGAAGCTTTCTTT. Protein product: CASSSRQGGGEAFF.

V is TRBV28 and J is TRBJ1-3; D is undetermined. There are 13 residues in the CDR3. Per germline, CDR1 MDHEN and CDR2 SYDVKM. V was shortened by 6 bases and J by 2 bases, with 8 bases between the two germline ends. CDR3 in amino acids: CASRGSTGNTIYF. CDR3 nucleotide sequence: TGTGCCAGCAGAGGGTCCACTGGAAACACCATATATTTT.